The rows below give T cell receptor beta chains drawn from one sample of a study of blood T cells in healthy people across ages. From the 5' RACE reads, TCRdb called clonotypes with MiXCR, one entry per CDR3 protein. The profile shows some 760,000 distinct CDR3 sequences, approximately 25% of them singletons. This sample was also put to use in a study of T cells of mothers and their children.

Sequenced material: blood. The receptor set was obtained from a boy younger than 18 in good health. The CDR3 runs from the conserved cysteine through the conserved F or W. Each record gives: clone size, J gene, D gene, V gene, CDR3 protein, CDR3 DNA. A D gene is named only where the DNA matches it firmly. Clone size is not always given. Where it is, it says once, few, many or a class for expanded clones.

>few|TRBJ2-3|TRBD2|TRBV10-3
CAISESRSGGFTDTQYF
TGTGCCATCAGTGAGTCACGGAGCGGGGGATTCACAGATACGCAGTATTTT
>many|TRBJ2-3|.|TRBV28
CASSPAGTDTQYF
TGTGCCAGCAGTCCAGCGGGCACAGATACGCAGTATTTT
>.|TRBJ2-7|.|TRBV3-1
CASSQNERYEQYF
TGTGCCAGCAGCCAAAATGAGAGGTACGAGCAGTACTTC
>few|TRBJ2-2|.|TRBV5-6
CASSLGWRGGELFF
TGTGCCAGCAGCTTGGGTTGGCGGGGCGGGGAGCTGTTTTTT
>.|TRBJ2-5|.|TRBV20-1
CSAWDGTYQETQYF
TGCAGTGCTTGGGACGGGACGTACCAAGAGACCCAGTACTTC
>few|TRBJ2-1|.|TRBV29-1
CSVDPVYNEQFF
TGCAGCGTTGATCCGGTTTACAATGAGCAGTTCTTC
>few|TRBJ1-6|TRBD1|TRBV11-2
CASSFTGTGSPLHF
TGTGCCAGCAGCTTCACCGGGACAGGTTCACCCCTCCACTTT
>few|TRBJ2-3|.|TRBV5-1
CASSLEALTDTQYF
TGCGCCAGCAGCTTGGAAGCCCTCACAGATACGCAGTATTTT
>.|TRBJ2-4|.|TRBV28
CASSPRGLAKNIQYF
TGTGCCAGCAGTCCCCGGGGACTAGCCAAAAACATTCAGTACTTC
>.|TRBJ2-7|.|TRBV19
CASSAQQGYEQYF
TGTGCCAGTAGTGCACAACAGGGCTACGAGCAGTACTTC